This TCR beta chain was identified in a study of T cells in tumors and immune-related adverse events. The method was immunoSEQ multiplex PCR; TCRdb's version includes in-frame clones alone and lacks a portion of them. The sample includes about 11,000 clones, about nine tenths of them seen just once. Germline-derived CDR1 and CDR2 are SNHLY and FYNNEI. This CDR3 region has 14 residues. V shed 1 base, J shed 10 bases, and the junction held 4 bases outside the gene matches. The rearrangement uses TRBV2 and TRBJ1-6; TRBD1 matches at 7 bases. The material sequenced was lymph node tissue, taken from a patient treated with anti-PD-1 therapy. The receptor was isolated from a female donor with metastatic renal cell carcinoma. Here the CDR3 DNA reads TGTGCCAGCAGTGAAGAAACAGGGGACTCACCCCTCCACTTT. Translated, it gives CASSEETGDSPLHF. Combining the CDR3 with reference TRBV2 and TRBJ1-6 gives the whole variable domain EPEVTQTPSHQVTQMGQEVILRCVPISNHLYFYWYRQILGQKVEFLVSFYNNEISEKSEIFDDQFSVERPDGSNFTLKIRSTKLEDSAMYFCASSEETGDSPLHFGNGTRLTVT.